The 11 T cell receptor beta chains given below trace back to one sample, sequenced in a study of long-term antiretroviral therapy in people with HIV. A v3.0 immunoSEQ assay was performed at survey level. Here immunoSEQ multiplex PCR was the method, and the copy in TCRdb shows in-frame clones only, minus some. The sample has about 32,000 clones; about 94% are singletons. The material was unsorted PBMCs, obtained 4.1 years after starting antiretroviral therapy. All receptors come from a woman aged 45-59 years with HIV.

J is TRBJ2-3 and V is TRBV2; tentative D call: TRBD1 (6 bases). V was shortened by 3 bases and J by 2 bases, with 15 bases between the two germline ends. This CDR3 comprises 16 residues. CDR1 and CDR2 (germline): SNHLY, FYNNEI. The CDR3 loop reads CASSDLGRGNTDTQYF. As DNA, the CDR3 is TGTGCCAGCAGTGACTTGGGCAGGGGAAACACAGATACGCAGTATTTT.

V and J are TRBV30 and TRBJ2-1; 7 bases are shared with TRBD1. Germline V gene sequence: CDR1 GTSNPN, CDR2 SVGIG (reference sequence). The V segment lost 2 bases and the J segment 5 bases; nucleotides outside the gene matches: 6. The CDR3 runs 14 residues. CDR3 in amino acids: CAWSSGTVDNEQFF. The CDR3 DNA sequence: TGTGCCTGGAGTTCCGGGACAGTTGACAATGAGCAGTTCTTC.

The V gene is TRBV14, the J gene TRBJ2-7, with 9 nucleotides matching TRBD1. J lost 2 bases, V lost 4 bases, and 3 bases had no gene match. The CDR3 sequence is 14 residues long. Per germline, CDR1 SGHDN and CDR2 FVKESK. CDR3 DNA: TGTGCCAGCAGCCCGGGACAGGGCCCCTACGAGCAGTACTTC. Protein: CASSPGQGPYEQYF.

The gene calls are TRBV25-1 and TRBJ2-5; a possible D gene is TRBD2 (6 bases). Trimming took off 5 bases at V and 1 base at J, with 11 bases between the two ends. The CDR3 loop spans 14 amino acids. The germline V gene has CDR1 MGHDK and CDR2 SYGVNS. The CDR3 sequence is CASSPGTPQETQYF. CDR3 nucleotides: TGTGCCAGCAGTCCGGGGACTCCCCAAGAGACCCAGTACTTC.

This chain links TRBV19 with TRBJ2-7, with D perhaps TRBD2 (6 bases). The CDR3 loop spans 11 amino acids. Per germline, CDR1 LNHDA and CDR2 SQIVND (reference sequence). Between the trimmed V and J ends, which lost 5 bases and 5 bases, there was a span of 7 bases. The CDR3 DNA follows: TGTGCCAGTAGTGGGGGGAACGAGCAGTACTTC. Translation gives CASSGGNEQYF.

This sequence joins TRBV5-6 and TRBJ2-1; 8 bases align to TRBD1. The trim removed 2 bases at V and 9 bases at J, leaving 4 bases unmatched. The CDR3 is 13 residues long. Per germline, CDR1 SGHDT and CDR2 YYEEEE. The CDR3 DNA sequence: TGTGCCAGCAGCTTCCAGGGGGCGGCTGAGCAGTTCTTC. Its translation: CASSFQGAAEQFF.

This rearrangement joins TRBV21-1 to TRBJ2-3; the table's D call, TRBD2, has no DNA check behind it. TRBV21-1 is a pseudogene locus. This CDR3 comprises 16 residues. Here the CDR3 DNA reads TGTGCCAGCAGCAACCTAGCGGGGGGGCGCGCAGATACGCAGTATTTT. It yields the protein CASSNLAGGRADTQYF.

This chain links TRBV11-2 with TRBJ2-3; D possibly corresponds to TRBD1 (6 bases). Trimming shortened V by 2 bases and J by 2 bases, and 11 bases separated the two germline ends. The germline V gene encodes CDR1 SGHAT and CDR2 FQNNGV. The CDR3 is 15 amino acids. CDR3 coding DNA: TGTGCCAGCAGCTTAAGACCAGGGGCCACAGATACGCAGTATTTT. It yields the protein CASSLRPGATDTQYF.

The chain recombines TRBV10-3 with TRBJ1-1; a weak D match, TRBD1 (5 bases). CDR1 and CDR2 (germline): ENHRY, SYGVKD. The CDR3 runs to 12 residues. V was clipped by 4 bases and J by 4 bases, with 7 bases between them. In DNA form, the CDR3 reads TGTGCCATCAGTGGGGACTCCACTGAAGCTTTCTTT. This codes for CAISGDSTEAFF.

The J gene is TRBJ2-5, the V gene TRBV5-6; a weak D match, TRBD2 (5 bases). The V and J ends lost 4 bases and 4 bases respectively, with 14 bases between them. The CDR3 extends over 14 amino acids. Looked up from germline, CDR1 is SGHDT and CDR2 is YYEEEE. The CDR3 DNA follows: TGTGCCAGCAGCCAAAGGTCCGGGGTAGAGACCCAGTACTTC. Its translation is CASSQRSGVETQYF.

The gene calls are TRBV7-9 and TRBJ2-7; possibly TRBD2 for D (6 bases). Germline V lookup: CDR1 SEHNR, CDR2 FQNEAQ (reference sequence). This CDR3 contains 12 residues. Trimming pared 8 bases from V and 3 bases from J, leaving 11 bases between. The CDR3 reads CASEGGDYEQYF. CDR3 nucleotide sequence: TGTGCCAGCGAGGGCGGGGACTACGAGCAGTACTTC.